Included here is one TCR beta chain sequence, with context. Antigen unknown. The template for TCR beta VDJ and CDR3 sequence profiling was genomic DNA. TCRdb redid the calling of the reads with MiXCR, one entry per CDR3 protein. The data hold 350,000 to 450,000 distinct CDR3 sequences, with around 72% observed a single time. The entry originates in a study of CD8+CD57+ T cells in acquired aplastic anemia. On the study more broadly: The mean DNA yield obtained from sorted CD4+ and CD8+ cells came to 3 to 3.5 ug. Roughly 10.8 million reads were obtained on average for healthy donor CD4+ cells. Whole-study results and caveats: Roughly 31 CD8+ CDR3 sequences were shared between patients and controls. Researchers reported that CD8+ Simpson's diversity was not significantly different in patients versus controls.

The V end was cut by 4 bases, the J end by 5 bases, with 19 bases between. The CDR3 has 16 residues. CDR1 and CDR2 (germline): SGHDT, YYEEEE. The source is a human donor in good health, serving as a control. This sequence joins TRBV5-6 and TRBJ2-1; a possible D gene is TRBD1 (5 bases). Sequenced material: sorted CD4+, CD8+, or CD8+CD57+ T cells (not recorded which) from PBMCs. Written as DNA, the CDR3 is TGTGCCAGCAGCCTCACGATGCGGCAGGGCAACAATGAGCAGTTCTTC. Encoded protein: CASSLTMRQGNNEQFF.